The TCR beta chain described here comes from a study of metastatic and nonmetastatic thyroid tumors. TCRdb re-called the PCR reads with MiXCR. The sample records around 30,000 clones, around a quarter being singletons. Patients had received no treatment of any kind before thyroid surgery. This clone was recorded at least ten times. This TCR was recovered from a female donor with papillary thyroid cancer or a benign thyroid nodule (not recorded which). Some clones in this sample may be carry-over from other donors' samples. Sequencing input: blood.

CDR3 amino acids: CASSFDIQETQYF. CDR3 bases: TGTGCCAGCAGTTTCGATATCCAAGAGACCCAGTACTTC. The chain is built from TRBV27 and TRBJ2-5, with D uncertain. The CDR3 covers 13 residues. CDR1 MNHEY and CDR2 SMNVEV come from the germline V gene (reference sequence). The germline V and J ends were trimmed by 3 bases and 1 base, with 6 bases remaining between them.